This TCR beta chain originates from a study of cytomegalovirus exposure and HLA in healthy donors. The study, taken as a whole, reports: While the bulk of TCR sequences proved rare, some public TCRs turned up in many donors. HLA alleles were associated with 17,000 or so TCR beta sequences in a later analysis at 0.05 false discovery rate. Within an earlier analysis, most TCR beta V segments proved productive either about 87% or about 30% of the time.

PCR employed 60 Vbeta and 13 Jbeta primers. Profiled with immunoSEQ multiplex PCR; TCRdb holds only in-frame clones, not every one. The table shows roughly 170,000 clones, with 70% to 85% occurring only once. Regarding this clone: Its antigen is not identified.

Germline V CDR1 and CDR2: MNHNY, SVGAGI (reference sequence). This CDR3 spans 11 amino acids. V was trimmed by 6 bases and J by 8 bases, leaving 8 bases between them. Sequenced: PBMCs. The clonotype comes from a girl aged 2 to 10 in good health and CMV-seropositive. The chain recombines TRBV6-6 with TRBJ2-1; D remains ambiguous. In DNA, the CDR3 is TGTGCCAGCAGCCCTCGCGATGAGCAGTTCTTC. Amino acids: CASSPRDEQFF.